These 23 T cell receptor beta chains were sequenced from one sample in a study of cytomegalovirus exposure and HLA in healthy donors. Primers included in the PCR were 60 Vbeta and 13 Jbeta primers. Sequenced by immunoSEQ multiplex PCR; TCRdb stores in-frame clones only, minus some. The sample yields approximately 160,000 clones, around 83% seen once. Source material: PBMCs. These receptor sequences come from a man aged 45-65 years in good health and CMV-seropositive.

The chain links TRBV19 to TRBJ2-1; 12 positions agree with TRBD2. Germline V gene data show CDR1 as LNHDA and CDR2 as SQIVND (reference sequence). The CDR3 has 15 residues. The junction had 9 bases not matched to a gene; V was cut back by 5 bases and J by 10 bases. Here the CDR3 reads CASSVTSGGTMEQFF. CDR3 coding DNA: TGTGCCAGTAGTGTAACTAGCGGGGGGACAATGGAGCAGTTCTTC.

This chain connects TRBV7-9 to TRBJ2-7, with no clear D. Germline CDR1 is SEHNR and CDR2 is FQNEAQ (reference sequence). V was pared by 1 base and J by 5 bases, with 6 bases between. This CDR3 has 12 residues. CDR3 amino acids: CASSLVIHEQYF. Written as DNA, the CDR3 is TGTGCCAGCAGCTTAGTTATCCACGAGCAGTACTTC.

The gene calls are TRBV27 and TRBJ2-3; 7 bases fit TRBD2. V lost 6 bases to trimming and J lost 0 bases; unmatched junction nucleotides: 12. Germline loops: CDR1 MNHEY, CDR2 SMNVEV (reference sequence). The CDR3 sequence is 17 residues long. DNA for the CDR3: TGTGCCAGCAGCTTCATCCCAAGCGGGGAAAGCACAGATACGCAGTATTTT. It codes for CASSFIPSGESTDTQYF.

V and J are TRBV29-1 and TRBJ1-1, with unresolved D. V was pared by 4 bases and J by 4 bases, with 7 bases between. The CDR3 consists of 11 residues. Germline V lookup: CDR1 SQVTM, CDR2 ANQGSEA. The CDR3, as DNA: TGCAGCGTTGTTGGCGGCACTGAAGCTTTCTTT. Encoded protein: CSVVGGTEAFF. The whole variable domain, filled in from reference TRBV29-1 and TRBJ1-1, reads SAVISQKPSRDICQRGTSLTIQCQVDSQVTMMFWYRQQPGQSLTLIATANQGSEATYESGFVIDKFPISRPNLTFSTLTVSNMSPEDSSIYLCSVVGGTEAFFGQGTRLTVV.

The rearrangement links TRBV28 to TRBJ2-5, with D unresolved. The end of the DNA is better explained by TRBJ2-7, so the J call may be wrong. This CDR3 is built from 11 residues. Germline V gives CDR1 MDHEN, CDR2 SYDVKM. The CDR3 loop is CASNSAYEQYF. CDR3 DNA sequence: TGTGCCAGCAACAGTGCTTACGAGCAGTACTTC.

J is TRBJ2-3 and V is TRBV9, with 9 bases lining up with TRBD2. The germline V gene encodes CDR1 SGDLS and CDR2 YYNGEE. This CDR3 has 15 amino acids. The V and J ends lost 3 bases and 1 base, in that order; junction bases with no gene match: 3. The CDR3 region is CASSARLAGTDTQYF. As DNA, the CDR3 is TGTGCCAGCAGCGCCAGACTAGCGGGCACAGATACGCAGTATTTT.

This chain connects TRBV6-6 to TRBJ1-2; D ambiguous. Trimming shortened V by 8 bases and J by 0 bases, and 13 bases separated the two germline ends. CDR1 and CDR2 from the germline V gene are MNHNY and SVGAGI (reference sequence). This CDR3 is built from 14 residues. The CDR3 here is CASYREGSNYGYTF. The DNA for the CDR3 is TGTGCCAGCTATAGAGAGGGTTCTAACTATGGCTACACCTTC.

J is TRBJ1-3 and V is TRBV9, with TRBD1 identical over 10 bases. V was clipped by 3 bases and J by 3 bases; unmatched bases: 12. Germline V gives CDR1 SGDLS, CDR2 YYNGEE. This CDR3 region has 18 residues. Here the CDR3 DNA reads TGTGCCAGCAGCGCCGGGACAGGGGAATTTGGGCTTGGAAACACCATATATTTT. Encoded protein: CASSAGTGEFGLGNTIYF.

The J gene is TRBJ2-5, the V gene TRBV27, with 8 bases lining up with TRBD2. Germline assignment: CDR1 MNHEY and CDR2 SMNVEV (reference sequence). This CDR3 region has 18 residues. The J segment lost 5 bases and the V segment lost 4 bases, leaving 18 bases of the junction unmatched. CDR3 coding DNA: TGTGCCAGCAGTTCTTACCCCGTCGGGGGGGTTAATCAGGAGACCCAGTACTTC. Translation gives CASSSYPVGGVNQETQYF.

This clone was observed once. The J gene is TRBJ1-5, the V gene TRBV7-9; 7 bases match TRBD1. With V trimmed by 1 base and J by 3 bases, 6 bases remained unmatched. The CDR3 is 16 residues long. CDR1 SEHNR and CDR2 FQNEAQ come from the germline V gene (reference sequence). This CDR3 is CASSLVRGLNNQPQHF. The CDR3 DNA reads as TGTGCCAGCAGCTTAGTGAGGGGGCTCAACAATCAGCCCCAGCATTTT.

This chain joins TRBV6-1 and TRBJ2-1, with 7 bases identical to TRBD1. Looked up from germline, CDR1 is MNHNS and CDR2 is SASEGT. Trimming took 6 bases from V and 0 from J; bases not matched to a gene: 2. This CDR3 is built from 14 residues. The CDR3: CASSRDSSYNEQFF. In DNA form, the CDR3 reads TGTGCCAGCAGCCGGGACAGCTCCTACAATGAGCAGTTCTTC.

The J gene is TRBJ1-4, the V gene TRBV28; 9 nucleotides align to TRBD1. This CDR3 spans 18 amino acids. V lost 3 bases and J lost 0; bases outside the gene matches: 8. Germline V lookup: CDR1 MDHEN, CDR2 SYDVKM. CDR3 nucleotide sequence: TGTGCCAGCAGTTTCCTCCCGGGACAGGGTACAACTAATGAAAAACTGTTTTTT. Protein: CASSFLPGQGTTNEKLFF.

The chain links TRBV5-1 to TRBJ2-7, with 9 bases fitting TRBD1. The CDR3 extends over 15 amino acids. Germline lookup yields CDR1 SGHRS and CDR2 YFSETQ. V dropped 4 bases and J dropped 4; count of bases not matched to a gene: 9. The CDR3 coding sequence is TGCGCCAGCAGCATGGGCTGGACAGGGGAGTACGAGCAGTACTTC. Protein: CASSMGWTGEYEQYF.

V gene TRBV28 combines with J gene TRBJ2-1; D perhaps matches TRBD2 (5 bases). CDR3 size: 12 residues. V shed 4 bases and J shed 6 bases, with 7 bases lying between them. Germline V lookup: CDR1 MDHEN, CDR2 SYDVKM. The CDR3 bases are TGTGCCAGCAGTTACCGGGGCAATGAGCAGTTCTTC. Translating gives CASSYRGNEQFF. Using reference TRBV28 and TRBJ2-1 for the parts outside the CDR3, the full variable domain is DVKVTQSSRYLVKRTGEKVFLECVQDMDHENMFWYRQDPGLGLRLIYFSYDVKMKEKGDIPEGYSVSREKKERFSLILESASTNQTSMYLCASSYRGNEQFFGPGTRLTVL.

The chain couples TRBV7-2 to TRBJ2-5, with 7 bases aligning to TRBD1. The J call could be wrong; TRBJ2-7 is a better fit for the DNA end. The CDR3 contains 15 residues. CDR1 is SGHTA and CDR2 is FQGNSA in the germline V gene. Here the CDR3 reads CASSRNRDSSYEQYF. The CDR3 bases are TGTGCCAGCAGCCGAAACCGGGACAGCTCCTACGAGCAGTACTTC.

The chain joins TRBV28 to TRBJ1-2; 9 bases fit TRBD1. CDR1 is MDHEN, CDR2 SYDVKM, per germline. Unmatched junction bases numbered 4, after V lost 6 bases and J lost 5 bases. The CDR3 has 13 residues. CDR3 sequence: CASRGQGGYGYTF. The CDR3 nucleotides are TGTGCCAGCAGGGGACAGGGAGGGTATGGCTACACCTTC.

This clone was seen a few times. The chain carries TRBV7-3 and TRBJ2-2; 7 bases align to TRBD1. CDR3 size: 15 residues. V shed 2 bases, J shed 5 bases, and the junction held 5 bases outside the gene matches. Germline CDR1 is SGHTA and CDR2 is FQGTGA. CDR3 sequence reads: CASSLPGQRTGELFF. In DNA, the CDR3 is TGTGCCAGCAGCTTACCGGGACAGAGAACCGGGGAGCTGTTTTTT.

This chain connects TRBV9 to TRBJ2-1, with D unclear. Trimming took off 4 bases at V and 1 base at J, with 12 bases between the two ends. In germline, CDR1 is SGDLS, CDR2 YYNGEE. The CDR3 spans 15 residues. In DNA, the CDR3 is TGTGCCAGCAGCCTACTGGGCGTGTCCTACAATGAGCAGTTCTTC. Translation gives CASSLLGVSYNEQFF. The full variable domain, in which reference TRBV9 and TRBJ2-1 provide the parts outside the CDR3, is DSGVTQTPKHLITATGQRVTLRCSPRSGDLSVYWYQQSLDQGLQFLIQYYNGEERAKGNILERFSAQQFPDLHSELNLSSLELGDSALYFCASSLLGVSYNEQFFGPGTRLTVL.

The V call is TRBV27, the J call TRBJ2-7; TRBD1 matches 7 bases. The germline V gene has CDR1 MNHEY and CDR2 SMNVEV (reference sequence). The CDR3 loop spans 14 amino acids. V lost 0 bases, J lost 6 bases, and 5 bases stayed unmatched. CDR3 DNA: TGTGCCAGCAGTTTATCAGGGGGCCCAATCGAGCAGTACTTC. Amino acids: CASSLSGGPIEQYF.

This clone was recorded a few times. The CDR3 loop reads CASSAELAAPYEQYF. DNA of the CDR3: TGTGCCAGCAGCGCCGAACTAGCGGCGCCCTACGAGCAGTACTTC. The chain has TRBV9 and TRBJ2-7, with 8 bases that match TRBD2. Trimming removed 3 bases from V and 2 bases from J; junction bases left unmatched: 7. The V gene's germline CDR1 is SGDLS and CDR2 YYNGEE. The CDR3 sequence is 15 residues long.

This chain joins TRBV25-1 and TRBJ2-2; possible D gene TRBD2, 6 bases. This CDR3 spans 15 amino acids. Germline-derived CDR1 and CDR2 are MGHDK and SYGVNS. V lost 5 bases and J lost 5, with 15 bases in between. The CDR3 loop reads CASSNGGEWTGELFF. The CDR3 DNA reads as TGTGCCAGCAGTAACGGAGGGGAATGGACCGGGGAGCTGTTTTTT.

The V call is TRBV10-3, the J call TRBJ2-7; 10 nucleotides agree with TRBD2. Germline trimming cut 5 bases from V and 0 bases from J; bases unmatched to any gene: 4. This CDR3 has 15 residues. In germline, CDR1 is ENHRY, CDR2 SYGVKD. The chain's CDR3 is CAISPSGGYSYEQYF. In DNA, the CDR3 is TGTGCCATCAGTCCTAGCGGGGGCTACTCCTACGAGCAGTACTTC.

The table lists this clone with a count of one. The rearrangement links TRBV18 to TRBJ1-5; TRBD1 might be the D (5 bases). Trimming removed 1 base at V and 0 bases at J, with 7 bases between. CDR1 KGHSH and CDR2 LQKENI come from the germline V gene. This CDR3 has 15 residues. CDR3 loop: CASSPQGYSNQPQHF. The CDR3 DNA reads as TGTGCCAGCTCACCACAGGGGTATAGCAATCAGCCCCAGCATTTT.